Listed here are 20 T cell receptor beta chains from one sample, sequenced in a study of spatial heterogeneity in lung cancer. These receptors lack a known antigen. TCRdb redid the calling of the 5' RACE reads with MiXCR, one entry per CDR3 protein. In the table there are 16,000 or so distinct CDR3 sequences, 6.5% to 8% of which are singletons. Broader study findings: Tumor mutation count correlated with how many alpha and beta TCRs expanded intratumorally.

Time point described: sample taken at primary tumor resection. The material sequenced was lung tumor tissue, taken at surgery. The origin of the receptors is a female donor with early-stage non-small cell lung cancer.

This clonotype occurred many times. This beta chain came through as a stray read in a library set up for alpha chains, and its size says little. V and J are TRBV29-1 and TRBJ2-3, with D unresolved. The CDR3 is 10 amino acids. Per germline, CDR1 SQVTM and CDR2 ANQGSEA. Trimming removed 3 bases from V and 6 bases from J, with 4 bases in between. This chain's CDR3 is CSVDTDTQYF. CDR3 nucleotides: TGCAGCGTTGATACCGATACGCAGTATTTT.

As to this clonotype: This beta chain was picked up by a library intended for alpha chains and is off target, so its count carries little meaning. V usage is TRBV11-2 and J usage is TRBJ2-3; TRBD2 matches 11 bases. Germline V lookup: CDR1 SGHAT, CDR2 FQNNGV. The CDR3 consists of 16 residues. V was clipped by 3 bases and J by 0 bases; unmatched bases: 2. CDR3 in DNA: TGTGCCAGCAGCTTGTTAGCGGGGGGGAGCACAGATACGCAGTATTTT. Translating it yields CASSLLAGGSTDTQYF.

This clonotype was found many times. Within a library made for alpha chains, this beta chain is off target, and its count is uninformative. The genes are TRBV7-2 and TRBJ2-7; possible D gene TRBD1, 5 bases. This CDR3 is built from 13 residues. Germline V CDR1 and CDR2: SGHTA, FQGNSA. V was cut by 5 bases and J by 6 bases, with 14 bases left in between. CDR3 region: CASSITGPVEQYF. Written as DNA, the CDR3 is TGTGCCAGCAGCATAACAGGTCCTGTCGAGCAGTACTTC.

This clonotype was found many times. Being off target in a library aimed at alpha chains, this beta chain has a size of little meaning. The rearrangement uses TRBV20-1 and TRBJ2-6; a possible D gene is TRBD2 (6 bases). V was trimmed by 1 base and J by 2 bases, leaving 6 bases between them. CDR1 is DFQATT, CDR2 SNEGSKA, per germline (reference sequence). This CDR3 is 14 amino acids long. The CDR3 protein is CSARAGAGANVLTF. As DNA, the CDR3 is TGCAGTGCTAGAGCGGGAGCTGGGGCCAACGTCCTGACTTTC.

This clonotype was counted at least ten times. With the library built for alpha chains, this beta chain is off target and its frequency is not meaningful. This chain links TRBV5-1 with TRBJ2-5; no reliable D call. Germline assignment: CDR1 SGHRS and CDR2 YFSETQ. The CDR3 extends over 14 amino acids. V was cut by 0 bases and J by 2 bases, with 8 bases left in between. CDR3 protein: CASSLAQPQETQYF. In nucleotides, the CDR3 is TGCGCCAGCAGCTTGGCGCAGCCGCAAGAGACCCAGTACTTC.

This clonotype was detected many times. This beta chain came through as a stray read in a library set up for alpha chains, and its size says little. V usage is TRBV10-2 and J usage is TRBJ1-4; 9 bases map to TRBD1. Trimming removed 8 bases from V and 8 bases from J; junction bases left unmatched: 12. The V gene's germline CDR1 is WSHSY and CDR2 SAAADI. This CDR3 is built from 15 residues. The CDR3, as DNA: TGCGCCAGCCAAACAGGGGGCGGAGTTTACGAAAAACTGTTTTTT. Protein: CASQTGGGVYEKLFF.

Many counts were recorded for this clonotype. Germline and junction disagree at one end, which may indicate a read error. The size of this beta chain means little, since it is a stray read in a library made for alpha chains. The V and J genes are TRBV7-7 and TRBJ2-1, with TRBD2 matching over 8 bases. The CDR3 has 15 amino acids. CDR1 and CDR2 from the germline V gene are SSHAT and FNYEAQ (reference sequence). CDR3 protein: CASSLRLASYNEQFF. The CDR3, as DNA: TGTGCTAGCAGCCTACGACTAGCGTCCTACAATGAGCAGTTCTTC.

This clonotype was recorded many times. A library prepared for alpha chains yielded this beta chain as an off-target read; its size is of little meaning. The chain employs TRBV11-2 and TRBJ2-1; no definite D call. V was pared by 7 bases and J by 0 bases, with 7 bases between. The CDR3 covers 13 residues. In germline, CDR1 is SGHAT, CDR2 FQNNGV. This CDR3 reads CASTALSYNEQFF. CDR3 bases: TGTGCCAGCACTGCACTCTCCTACAATGAGCAGTTCTTC.

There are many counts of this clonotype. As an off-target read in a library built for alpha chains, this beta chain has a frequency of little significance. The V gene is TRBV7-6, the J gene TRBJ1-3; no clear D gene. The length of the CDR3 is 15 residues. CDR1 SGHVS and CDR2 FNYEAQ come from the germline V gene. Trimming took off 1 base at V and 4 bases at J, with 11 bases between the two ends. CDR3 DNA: TGTGCCAGCAGCTTAGGGTCCCCTAGCGGAAACACCATATATTTT. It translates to CASSLGSPSGNTIYF.

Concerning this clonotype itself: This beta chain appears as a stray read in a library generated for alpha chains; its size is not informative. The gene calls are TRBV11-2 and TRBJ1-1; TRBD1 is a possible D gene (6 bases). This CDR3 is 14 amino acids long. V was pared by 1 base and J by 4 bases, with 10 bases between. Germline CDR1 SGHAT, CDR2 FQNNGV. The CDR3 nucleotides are TGTGCCAGCAGCTTAGTATCAGGGGCCACTGAAGCTTTCTTT. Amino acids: CASSLVSGATEAFF.

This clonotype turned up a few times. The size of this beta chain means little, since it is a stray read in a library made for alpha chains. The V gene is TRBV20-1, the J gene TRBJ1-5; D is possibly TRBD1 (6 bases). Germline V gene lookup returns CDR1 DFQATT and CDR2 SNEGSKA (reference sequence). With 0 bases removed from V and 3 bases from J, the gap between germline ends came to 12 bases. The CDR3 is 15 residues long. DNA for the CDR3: TGCAGTGCTAGAGATCCCGGACAGATCAATCAGCCCCAGCATTTT. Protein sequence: CSARDPGQINQPQHF.

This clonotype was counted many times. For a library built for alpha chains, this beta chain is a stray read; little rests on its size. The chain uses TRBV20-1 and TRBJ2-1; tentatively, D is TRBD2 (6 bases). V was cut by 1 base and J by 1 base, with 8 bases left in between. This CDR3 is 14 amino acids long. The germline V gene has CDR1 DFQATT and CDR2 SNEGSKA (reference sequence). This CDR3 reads CSARGRGSYNEQFF. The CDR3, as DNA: TGCAGTGCTAGAGGACGGGGGTCCTACAATGAGCAGTTCTTC.

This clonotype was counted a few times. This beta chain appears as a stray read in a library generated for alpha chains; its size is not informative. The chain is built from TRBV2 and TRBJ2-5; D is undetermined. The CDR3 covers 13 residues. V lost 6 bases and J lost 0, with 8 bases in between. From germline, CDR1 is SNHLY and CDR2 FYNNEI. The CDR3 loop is CASSQRDQETQYF. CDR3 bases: TGTGCCAGCAGCCAACGGGACCAAGAGACCCAGTACTTC. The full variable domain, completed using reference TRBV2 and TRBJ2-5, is EPEVTQTPSHQVTQMGQEVILRCVPISNHLYFYWYRQILGQKVEFLVSFYNNEISEKSEIFDDQFSVERPDGSNFTLKIRSTKLEDSAMYFCASSQRDQETQYFGPGTRLLVL.

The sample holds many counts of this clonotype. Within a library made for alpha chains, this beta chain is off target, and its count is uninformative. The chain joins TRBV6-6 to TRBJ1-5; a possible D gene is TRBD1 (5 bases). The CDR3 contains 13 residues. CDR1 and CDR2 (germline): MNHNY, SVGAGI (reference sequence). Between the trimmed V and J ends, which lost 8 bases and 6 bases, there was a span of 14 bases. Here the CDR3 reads CASQVSGGQPQHF. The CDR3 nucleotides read TGTGCCAGCCAAGTCAGCGGGGGTCAGCCCCAGCATTTT.

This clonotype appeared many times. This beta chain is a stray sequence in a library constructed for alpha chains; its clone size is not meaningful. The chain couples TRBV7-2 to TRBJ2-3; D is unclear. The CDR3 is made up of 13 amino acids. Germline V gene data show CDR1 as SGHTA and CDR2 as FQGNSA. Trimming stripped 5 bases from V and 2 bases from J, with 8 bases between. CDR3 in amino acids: CASSRLPTDTQYF. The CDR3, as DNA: TGTGCCAGCAGCCGCCTCCCCACAGATACGCAGTATTTT. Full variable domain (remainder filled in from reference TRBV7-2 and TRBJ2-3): GAGVSQSPSNKVTEKGKDVELRCDPISGHTALYWYRQSLGQGLEFLIYFQGNSAPDKSGLPSDRFSAERTGGSVSTLTIQRTQQEDSAVYLCASSRLPTDTQYFGPGTRLTVL.

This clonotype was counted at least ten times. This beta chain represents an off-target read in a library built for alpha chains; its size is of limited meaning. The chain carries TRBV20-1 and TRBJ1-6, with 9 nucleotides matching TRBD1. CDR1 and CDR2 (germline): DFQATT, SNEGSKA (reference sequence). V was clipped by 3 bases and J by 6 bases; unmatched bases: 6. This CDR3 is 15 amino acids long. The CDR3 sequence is CSASPRQGGNSPLHF. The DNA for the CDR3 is TGCAGTGCTAGTCCCCGACAGGGGGGTAATTCACCCCTCCACTTT.

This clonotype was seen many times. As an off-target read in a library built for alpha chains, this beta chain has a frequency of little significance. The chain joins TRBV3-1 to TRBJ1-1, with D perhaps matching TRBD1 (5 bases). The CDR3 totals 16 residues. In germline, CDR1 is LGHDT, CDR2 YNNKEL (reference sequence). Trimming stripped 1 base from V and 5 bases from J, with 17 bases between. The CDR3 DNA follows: TGTGCCAGCAGCCAAGTCCAGGGTCTTAGGGGAACTGAAGCTTTCTTT. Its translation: CASSQVQGLRGTEAFF.

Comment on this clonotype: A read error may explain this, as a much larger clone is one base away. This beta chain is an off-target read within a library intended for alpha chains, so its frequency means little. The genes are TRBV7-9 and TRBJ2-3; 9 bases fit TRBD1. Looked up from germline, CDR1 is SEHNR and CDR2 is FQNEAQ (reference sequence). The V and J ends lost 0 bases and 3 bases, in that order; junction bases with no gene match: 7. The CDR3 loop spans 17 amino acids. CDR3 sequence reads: CASSLAGTGKRTDTQYF. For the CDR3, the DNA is TGTGCCAGCAGCTTAGCCGGGACAGGGAAGCGGACAGATACGCAGTATTTT.

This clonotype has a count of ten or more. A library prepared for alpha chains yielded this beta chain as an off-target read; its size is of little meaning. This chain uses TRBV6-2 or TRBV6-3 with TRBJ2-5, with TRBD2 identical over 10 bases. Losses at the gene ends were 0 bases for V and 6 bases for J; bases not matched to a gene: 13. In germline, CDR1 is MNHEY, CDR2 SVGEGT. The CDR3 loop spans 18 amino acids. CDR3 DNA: TGTGCCAGCAGTTACTCGATAAGCGGGGGGGCCGGTTGGAAGACCCAGTACTTC. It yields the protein CASSYSISGGAGWKTQYF.

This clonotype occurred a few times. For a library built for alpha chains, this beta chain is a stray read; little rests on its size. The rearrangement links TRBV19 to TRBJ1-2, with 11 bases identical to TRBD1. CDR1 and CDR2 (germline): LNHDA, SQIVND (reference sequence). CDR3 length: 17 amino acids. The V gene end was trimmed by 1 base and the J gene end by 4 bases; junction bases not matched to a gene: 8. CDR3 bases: TGTGCCAGTAGTATAGGTCACGGGACAGGGGGTACCTATGGCTACACCTTC. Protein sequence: CASSIGHGTGGTYGYTF.